The present T cell receptor (beta chain) was sequenced within a study of shared clonotypes between healthy human individuals. Study-level points and caveats: Apart from blood, nothing was sampled; tissue repertoires likely differ.

Every immunoSEQ plate was one replicate of a subset's evenly spread DNA. The assay was immunoSEQ multiplex PCR, and TCRdb's table has in-frame clones only and misses some. The table lists over 2,000,000 clones, over 85% of them singletons. To note about this clone: Its cognate antigen is unknown.

Naive CD8 cells, CD45RO-negative and positively selected for CCR7, excluded terminally differentiated effector memory CD45RA+ cells. Trimming took 4 bases from V and 6 from J, leaving 20 bases between them. Germline CDR1 is SGDLS and CDR2 is YYNGEE. CDR3 length: 15 residues. The specimen was naive CD8+ T cells from PBMCs. The rearrangement joins TRBV9 to TRBJ2-7; possible D gene TRBD2, 6 bases. The sequence was collected from a young man in good health. Some clones in this sample may be carry-over from other donors' samples. The chain's CDR3 is CASSPGGVTLSEQYF. The CDR3 coding sequence is TGTGCCAGCAGCCCCGGCGGGGTTACCTTAAGCGAGCAGTACTTC.